The clone carrying this T cell receptor beta chain was detected only a few times. This sample was taken from a study of blood T cells in healthy people across ages. With a J-beta primer mix and a sample-barcoded 5' primer, a second PCR ran 7 to 11 cycles. Each cDNA molecule carried a tag from a template-switch adaptor that contained 12 random nucleotides. TCRdb re-analysed the 5' RACE reads in MiXCR, keeping a single row per CDR3 protein. Counted here are 1.5 million to 2 million distinct CDR3 sequences, 28% occurring once; the ten biggest clones make up approximately 7.7%. From germline, CDR1 is SGHTA and CDR2 FQGNSA. The CDR3 is 17 amino acids. Between the trimmed V and J ends, which lost 4 bases and 0 bases, there was a span of 19 bases. Drawn from each donor were roughly 10 milliliters of peripheral blood.

The J gene is TRBJ2-7, the V gene TRBV7-2; D may correspond to TRBD1 or TRBD2 (5 bases each). This receptor was identified in a woman under 40 in good health. Source material: blood. For the CDR3, the DNA is TGTGCCAGCAGCTCCAGAAGTGTGGGGGTCAGCTCCTACGAGCAGTACTTC. This gives the protein CASSSRSVGVSSYEQYF.